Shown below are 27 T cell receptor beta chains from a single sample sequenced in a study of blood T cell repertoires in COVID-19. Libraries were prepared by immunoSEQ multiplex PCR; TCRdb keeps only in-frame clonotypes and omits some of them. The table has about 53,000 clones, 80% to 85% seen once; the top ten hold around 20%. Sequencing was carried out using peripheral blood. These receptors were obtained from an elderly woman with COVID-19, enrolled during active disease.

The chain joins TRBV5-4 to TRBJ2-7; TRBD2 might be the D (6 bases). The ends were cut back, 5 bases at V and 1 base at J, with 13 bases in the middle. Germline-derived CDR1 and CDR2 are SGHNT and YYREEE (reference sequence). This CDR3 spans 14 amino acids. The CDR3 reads CASSFVGGSYEQYF. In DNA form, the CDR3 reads TGTGCCAGCAGTTTCGTCGGGGGATCCTACGAGCAGTACTTC.

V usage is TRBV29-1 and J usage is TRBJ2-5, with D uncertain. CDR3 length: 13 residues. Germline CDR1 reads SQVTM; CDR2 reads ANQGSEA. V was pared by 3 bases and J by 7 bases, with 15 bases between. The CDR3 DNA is TGCAGCGTTGAGTCTCCGGTATCGGTGACCCAGTACTTC. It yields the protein CSVESPVSVTQYF. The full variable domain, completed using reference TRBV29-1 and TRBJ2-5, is SAVISQKPSRDICQRGTSLTIQCQVDSQVTMMFWYRQQPGQSLTLIATANQGSEATYESGFVIDKFPISRPNLTFSTLTVSNMSPEDSSIYLCSVESPVSVTQYFGPGTRLLVL.

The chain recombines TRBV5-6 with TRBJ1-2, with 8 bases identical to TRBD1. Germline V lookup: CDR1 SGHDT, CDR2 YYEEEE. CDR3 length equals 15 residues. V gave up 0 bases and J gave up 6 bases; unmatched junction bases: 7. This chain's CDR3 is CASSLGQGAQDGYTF. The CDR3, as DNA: TGTGCCAGCAGCTTGGGCCAGGGGGCGCAGGATGGCTACACCTTC.

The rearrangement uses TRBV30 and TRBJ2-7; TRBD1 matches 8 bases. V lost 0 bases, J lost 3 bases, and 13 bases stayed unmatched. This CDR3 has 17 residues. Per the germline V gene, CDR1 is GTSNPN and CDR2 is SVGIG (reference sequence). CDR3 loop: CAWSVGMAGGAIYEQYF. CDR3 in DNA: TGTGCCTGGAGTGTAGGTATGGCAGGGGGCGCGATCTACGAGCAGTACTTC.

This CDR3 is CASSATGFVNEQFF. The CDR3, as DNA: TGTGCCAGCAGTGCAACAGGGTTTGTCAATGAGCAGTTCTTC. The rearrangement uses TRBV6-4 and TRBJ2-1; D possibly corresponds to TRBD1 (6 bases). Trimming pared 4 bases from V and 6 bases from J, leaving 13 bases between. Per the germline V gene, CDR1 is MRHNA and CDR2 is SNTAGT. The CDR3 is 14 residues long.

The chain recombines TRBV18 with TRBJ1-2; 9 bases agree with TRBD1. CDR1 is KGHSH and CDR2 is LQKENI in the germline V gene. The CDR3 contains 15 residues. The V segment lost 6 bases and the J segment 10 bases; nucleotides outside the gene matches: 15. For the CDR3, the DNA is TGTGCCAGCTCGCCGATTCCTCCCAGGACAGGGGTCTACACCTTC. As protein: CASSPIPPRTGVYTF.

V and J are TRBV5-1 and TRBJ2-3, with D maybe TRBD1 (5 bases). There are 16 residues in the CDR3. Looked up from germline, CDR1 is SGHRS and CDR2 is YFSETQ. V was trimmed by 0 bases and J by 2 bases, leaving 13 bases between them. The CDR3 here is CASSLALDIHTDTQYF. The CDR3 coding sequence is TGCGCCAGCAGCTTGGCATTGGACATACACACAGATACGCAGTATTTT.

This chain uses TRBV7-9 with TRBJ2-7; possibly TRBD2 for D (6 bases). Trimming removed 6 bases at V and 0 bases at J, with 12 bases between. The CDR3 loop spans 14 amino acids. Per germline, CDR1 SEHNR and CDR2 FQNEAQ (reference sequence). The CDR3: CASRGGVSSYEQYF. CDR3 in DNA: TGTGCCAGCAGGGGGGGAGTAAGCTCCTACGAGCAGTACTTC.

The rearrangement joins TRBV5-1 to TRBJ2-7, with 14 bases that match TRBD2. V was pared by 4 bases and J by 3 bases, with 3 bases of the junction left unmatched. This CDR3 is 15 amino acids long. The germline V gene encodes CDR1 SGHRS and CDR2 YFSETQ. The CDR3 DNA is TGCGCCAGCAGCCCGGGGACTAGCGGGGGCTACGAGCAGTACTTC. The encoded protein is CASSPGTSGGYEQYF.

As DNA, the CDR3 is TGTGCCAGCAGCGAAGCCCCGACGACTAGGCCGGGAGAGCAGTTCTTC. Translated, it gives CASSEAPTTRPGEQFF. The chain links TRBV7-3 to TRBJ2-1; a weak D match, TRBD2 (6 bases). Trimming pared 5 bases from V and 10 bases from J, leaving 24 bases between. This CDR3 has 16 amino acids. From germline, CDR1 is SGHTA and CDR2 FQGTGA.

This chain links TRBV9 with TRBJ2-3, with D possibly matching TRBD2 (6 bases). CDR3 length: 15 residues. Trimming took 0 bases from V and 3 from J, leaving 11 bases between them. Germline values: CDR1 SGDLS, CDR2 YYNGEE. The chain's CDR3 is CASSVGVTRTDTQYF. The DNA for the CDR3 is TGTGCCAGCAGCGTAGGTGTGACTAGGACAGATACGCAGTATTTT.

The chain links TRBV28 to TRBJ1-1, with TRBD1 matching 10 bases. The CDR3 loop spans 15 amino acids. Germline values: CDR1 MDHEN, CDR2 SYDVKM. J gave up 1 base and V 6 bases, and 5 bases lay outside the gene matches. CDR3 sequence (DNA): TGTGCCAGCAGACTTCGACAGGGGGCGAACACTGAAGCTTTCTTT. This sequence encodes CASRLRQGANTEAFF.

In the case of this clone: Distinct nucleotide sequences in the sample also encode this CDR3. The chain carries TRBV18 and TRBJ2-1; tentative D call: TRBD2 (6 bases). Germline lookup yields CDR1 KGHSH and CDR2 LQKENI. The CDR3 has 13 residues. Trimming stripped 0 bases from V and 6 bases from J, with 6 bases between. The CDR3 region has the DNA TGTGCCAGCTCACCACCGGGGGGCAATGAGCAGTTCTTC. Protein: CASSPPGGNEQFF.

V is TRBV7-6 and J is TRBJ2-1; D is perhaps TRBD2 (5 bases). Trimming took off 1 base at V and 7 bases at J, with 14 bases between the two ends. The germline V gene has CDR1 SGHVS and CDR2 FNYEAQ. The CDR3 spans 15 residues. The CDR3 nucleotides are TGTGCCAGCAGCTTAGGTCGGGATTTAAGGAATGAGCAGTTCTTC. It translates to CASSLGRDLRNEQFF.

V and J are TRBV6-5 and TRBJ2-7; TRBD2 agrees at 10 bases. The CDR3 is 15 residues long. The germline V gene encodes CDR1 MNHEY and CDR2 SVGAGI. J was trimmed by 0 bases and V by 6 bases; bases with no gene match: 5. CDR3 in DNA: TGTGCCAGCAGCCCGGGACTAGCGAGCTCCTACGAGCAGTACTTC. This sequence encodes CASSPGLASSYEQYF.

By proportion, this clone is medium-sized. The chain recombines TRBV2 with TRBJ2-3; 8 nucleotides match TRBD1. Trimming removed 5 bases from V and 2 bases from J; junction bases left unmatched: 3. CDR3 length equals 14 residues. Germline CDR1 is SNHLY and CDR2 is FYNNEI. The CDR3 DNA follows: TGTGCCAGCAGTTCCCAGGGGGCCACAGATACGCAGTATTTT. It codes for CASSSQGATDTQYF.

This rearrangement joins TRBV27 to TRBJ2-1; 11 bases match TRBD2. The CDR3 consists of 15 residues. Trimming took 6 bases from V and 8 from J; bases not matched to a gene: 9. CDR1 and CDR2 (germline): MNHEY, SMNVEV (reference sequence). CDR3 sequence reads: CASRKTGTSGHEQFF. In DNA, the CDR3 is TGTGCCAGCAGGAAAACCGGGACTAGCGGTCATGAGCAGTTCTTC.

The CDR3 region is CASRWTGRETQYF. The CDR3 nucleotides are TGTGCCAGCAGATGGACAGGGAGGGAGACCCAGTACTTC. The J gene is TRBJ2-5, the V gene TRBV2; 8 nucleotides agree with TRBD1. V lost 6 bases to trimming and J lost 5 bases; unmatched junction nucleotides: 5. CDR1 is SNHLY, CDR2 FYNNEI, per germline. The CDR3 extends over 13 amino acids. Supplemented by reference TRBV2 and TRBJ2-5, the full variable domain reads EPEVTQTPSHQVTQMGQEVILRCVPISNHLYFYWYRQILGQKVEFLVSFYNNEISEKSEIFDDQFSVERPDGSNFTLKIRSTKLEDSAMYFCASRWTGRETQYFGPGTRLLVL.

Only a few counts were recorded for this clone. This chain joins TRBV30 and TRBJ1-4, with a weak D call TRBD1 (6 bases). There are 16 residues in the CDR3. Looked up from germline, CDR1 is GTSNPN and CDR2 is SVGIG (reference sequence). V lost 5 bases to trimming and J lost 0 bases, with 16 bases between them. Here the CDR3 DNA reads TGTGCCTGGGCCTCGGGAGGGGGGACAACTAATGAAAAACTGTTTTTT. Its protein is CAWASGGGTTNEKLFF.

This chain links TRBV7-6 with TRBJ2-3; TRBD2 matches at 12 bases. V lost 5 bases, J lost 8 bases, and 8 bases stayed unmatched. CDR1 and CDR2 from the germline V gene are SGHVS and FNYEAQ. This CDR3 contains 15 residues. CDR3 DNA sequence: TGTGCCAGCAGCGACGGACTAGCGGGATTCTCTACGCAGTATTTT. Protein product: CASSDGLAGFSTQYF.

This CDR3 is CASSPGQGSNEQFF. DNA of the CDR3: TGTGCCAGCAGCCCGGGACAGGGAAGTAATGAGCAGTTCTTC. This chain uses TRBV7-9 with TRBJ2-1; the match to TRBD1 covers 9 bases. With V trimmed by 5 bases and J by 7 bases, 6 bases remained unmatched. This CDR3 has 14 residues. Germline CDR1 and CDR2: SEHNR and FQNEAQ (reference sequence).

CDR3 residues: CASSLIGSSGNTIYF. The CDR3 DNA is TGCGCCAGCAGCTTGATAGGGAGCTCTGGAAACACCATATATTTT. The chain is built from TRBV5-1 and TRBJ1-3; D gene ambiguous. Germline V gene sequence: CDR1 SGHRS, CDR2 YFSETQ. This CDR3 region has 15 residues. V dropped 1 base and J dropped 0 bases, with 8 bases sitting between them. The whole variable domain, filled in from reference TRBV5-1 and TRBJ1-3, reads KAGVTQTPRYLIKTRGQQVTLSCSPISGHRSVSWYQQTPGQGLQFLFEYFSETQRNKGNFPGRFSGRQFSNSRSEMNVSTLELGDSALYLCASSLIGSSGNTIYFGEGSWLTVV.

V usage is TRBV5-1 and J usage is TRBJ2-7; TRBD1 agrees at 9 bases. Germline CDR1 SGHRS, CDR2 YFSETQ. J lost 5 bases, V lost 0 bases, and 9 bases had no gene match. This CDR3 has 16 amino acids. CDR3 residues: CASSLGGGQGRHEQYF. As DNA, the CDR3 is TGCGCCAGCAGCTTGGGCGGGGGACAGGGACGCCACGAGCAGTACTTC.

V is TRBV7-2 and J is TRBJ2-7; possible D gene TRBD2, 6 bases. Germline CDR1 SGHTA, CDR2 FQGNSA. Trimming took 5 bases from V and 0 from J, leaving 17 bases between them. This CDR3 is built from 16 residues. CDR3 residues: CASSLTAGGSSYEQYF. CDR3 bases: TGTGCCAGCAGCCTGACAGCGGGTGGAAGCTCCTACGAGCAGTACTTC.

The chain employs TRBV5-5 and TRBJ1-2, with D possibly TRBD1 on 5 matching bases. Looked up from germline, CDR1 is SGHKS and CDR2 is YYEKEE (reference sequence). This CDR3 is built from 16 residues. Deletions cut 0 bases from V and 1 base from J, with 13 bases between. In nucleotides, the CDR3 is TGTGCCAGCAGCTTGGGACCCAGGGAAGTTAACTATGGCTACACCTTC. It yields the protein CASSLGPREVNYGYTF.

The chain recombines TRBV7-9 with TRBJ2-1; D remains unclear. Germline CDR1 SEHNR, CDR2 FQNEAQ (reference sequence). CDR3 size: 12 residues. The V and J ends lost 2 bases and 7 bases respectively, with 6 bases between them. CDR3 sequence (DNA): TGTGCCAGCAGCTTATCAATGAATGAGCAGTTCTTC. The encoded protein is CASSLSMNEQFF.

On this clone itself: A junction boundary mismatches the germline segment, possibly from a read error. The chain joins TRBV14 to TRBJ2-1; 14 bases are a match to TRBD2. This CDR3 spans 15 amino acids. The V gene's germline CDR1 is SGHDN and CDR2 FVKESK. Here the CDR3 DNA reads TGTGCCAGCAGTAGACTAGCGGGAGGGTACAGTGAGCAGTTCTTC. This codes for CASSRLAGGYSEQFF.